This T cell receptor (beta chain) appears in the sequencing data of a study of T cell changes during pregnancy in multiple sclerosis. Sequencing was performed with immunoSEQ multiplex PCR; in TCRdb, only in-frame clones are kept and a portion is missing. The sample lists fewer than 85,000 clones; 85% to 95% were seen once. The source is a female donor in good health, enrolled as a control in a pregnancy study. Sequences were derived from peripheral blood, sampled after pregnancy.

The CDR3 nucleotides read TGTGCCAGCAGCCGAATGGACTTAGCTGAGACCCAGTACTTC. Its translation is CASSRMDLAETQYF. J is TRBJ2-5 and V is TRBV7-2; possibly TRBD2 for D (5 bases). Trimming removed 5 bases at V and 5 bases at J, with 15 bases between. The CDR3 has 14 amino acids. Germline CDR1 SGHTA, CDR2 FQGNSA.